These T cell receptor beta chains were read from a single sample in a study of T cell repertoires in cytomegalovirus infection. TCRdb recomputed calls from the reads with MiXCR, one row per CDR3 protein. The sample holds about 740,000 distinct CDR3 sequences, about 40% seen once. The sample was PBMCs. These receptors were obtained from a human donor in good health (CMV status not recorded). Some clones in this sample may be carry-over from other donors' samples. Each CDR3 is given with its conserved first and last residue. The D gene is left open where the match is weak. For some rows the clone size is stated as once, few or many, or as a class when expanded; others skip it.

abundance: few; v_gene: TRBV7-8; d_gene: TRBD2; j_gene: TRBJ2-1; CDR3nt: TGTGCCAGCAGCTTGGGACTAGCGGGAATCCACAATGAGCAGTTCTTC; CDR3aa: CASSLGLAGIHNEQFF
abundance: -; v_gene: TRBV7-8; d_gene: -; j_gene: TRBJ1-5; CDR3nt: TGTGCCAACAGCATTCAGAGGACTGGGGAGCCCCAGCATTTT; CDR3aa: CANSIQRTGEPQHF
abundance: few; v_gene: TRBV12-3/TRBV12-4; d_gene: -; j_gene: TRBJ1-1; CDR3nt: TGTGCCAGCAGACAGGACAGACCGAACACTGAAGCTTTCTTT; CDR3aa: CASRQDRPNTEAFF
abundance: -; v_gene: TRBV5-6; d_gene: TRBD1; j_gene: TRBJ2-7; CDR3nt: TGTGCCAGCAGCTGGGGGACAGGCAAGTCCCTCTACGAGCAGTACTTC; CDR3aa: CASSWGTGKSLYEQYF
abundance: -; v_gene: TRBV19; d_gene: -; j_gene: TRBJ2-1; CDR3nt: TGTGCCAGTAGTATTGGACAGGTTCGGGACTCCCTGGACGATGAGCAGTTCTTC; CDR3aa: CASSIGQVRDSLDDEQFF
abundance: few; v_gene: TRBV7-9; d_gene: TRBD1; j_gene: TRBJ1-2; CDR3nt: TGTGCCAGCAGCTTAGCGCCCGGACAGGGTGGTGGCTACACCTTC; CDR3aa: CASSLAPGQGGGYTF
abundance: -; v_gene: TRBV9; d_gene: -; j_gene: TRBJ2-2; CDR3nt: TGTGCCAGCAGCGTAGGTCCCGCAGAGAACACCGGGGAGCTGTTTTTT; CDR3aa: CASSVGPAENTGELFF
abundance: few; v_gene: TRBV2; d_gene: -; j_gene: TRBJ2-2; CDR3nt: TGTGCCAGCAGACCGCGGGACGGATTCACCGGGGAGCTGTTTTTT; CDR3aa: CASRPRDGFTGELFF
abundance: -; v_gene: TRBV20-1; d_gene: TRBD1; j_gene: TRBJ2-5; CDR3nt: TGCAGTGCTAGACGGACAGGGCTCGGGGAGACCCAGTACTTC; CDR3aa: CSARRTGLGETQYF
abundance: few; v_gene: TRBV7-9; d_gene: -; j_gene: TRBJ1-4; CDR3nt: TGTGCCAGCACCTCATTCACCAGGGGCGGCGAAAAACTGTTTTTT; CDR3aa: CASTSFTRGGEKLFF
abundance: -; v_gene: TRBV12-3/TRBV12-4; d_gene: -; j_gene: TRBJ2-7; CDR3nt: TGTGCCAGCAGTCACCCAGGGGCCTTTTCCTACGAGCAGTACTTC; CDR3aa: CASSHPGAFSYEQYF
abundance: -; v_gene: TRBV19; d_gene: -; j_gene: TRBJ2-3; CDR3nt: TGTGCCAGTGGGAGGCGGGACAGACCCTTTACAGATACGCAGTATTTT; CDR3aa: CASGRRDRPFTDTQYF
abundance: -; v_gene: TRBV6-6; d_gene: -; j_gene: TRBJ2-7; CDR3nt: TGTGCCAGCACTGGTGGGAGAGTCTACGAGCAGTACTTC; CDR3aa: CASTGGRVYEQYF
abundance: -; v_gene: TRBV6-6; d_gene: -; j_gene: TRBJ1-4; CDR3nt: TGTGCCAGCAGTTTCGGGACAAGGAATGAAAAACTGTTTTTT; CDR3aa: CASSFGTRNEKLFF
abundance: -; v_gene: TRBV30; d_gene: -; j_gene: TRBJ2-7; CDR3nt: TGTGCCTGGAACCGGGGTCCCACGGGCGAGCAGTACTTC; CDR3aa: CAWNRGPTGEQYF
abundance: many; v_gene: TRBV7-2; d_gene: -; j_gene: TRBJ2-3; CDR3nt: TGTGCCAGCAGCCATGGCACAGATACGCAGTATTTT; CDR3aa: CASSHGTDTQYF